Each of the 28 T cell receptor beta chains below was sequenced from the same sample in a study of T-cell reconstitution after alpha-beta-depleted transplantation in children. Preparation of the TCRbeta library used unique molecular identifiers. TCRdb fed the PCR reads into MiXCR, producing one record per CDR3 protein. Among about 180,000 distinct CDR3 sequences listed, 11% were seen once. The source was PBMCs, collected before TCRalphabeta/CD19-depleted stem cell transplant. The receptors originated from a boy between 2 and 15 years old with acute myeloid leukemia, due to receive a stem cell transplant.

The J gene is TRBJ2-1, the V gene TRBV7-9; D gene ambiguous. The CDR3 is 13 residues long. Trimming left V 2 bases short and J 8 bases short, with 10 bases between. The germline CDR1 and CDR2 sequences are SEHNR and FQNEAQ (reference sequence). DNA of the CDR3: TGTGCCAGCAGCTTATACGGAATCGATGAGCAGTTCTTC. Residues: CASSLYGIDEQFF. The entire variable domain, with the rest obtained from reference TRBV7-9 and TRBJ2-1, is as follows: DTGVSQNPRHKITKRGQNVTFRCDPISEHNRLYWYRQTLGQGPEFLTYFQNEAQLEKSRLLSDRFSAERPKGSFSTLEIQRTEQGDSAMYLCASSLYGIDEQFFGPGTRLTVL.

Details on this clonotype: It may be a read error: a sequence one base away is much more abundant. The rearrangement uses TRBV3-1 and TRBJ2-1, with 9 bases aligning to TRBD1. The CDR3 is 16 residues long. With V trimmed by 7 bases and J by 2 bases, 9 bases remained unmatched. CDR1 is LGHDT, CDR2 YNNKEL, per germline (reference sequence). The CDR3 DNA reads as TGTGCCAGCACCCATCTTGGGACAGGGCCCTACAATGAGCAGTTCTTC. Translation gives CASTHLGTGPYNEQFF.

This clonotype was counted ten times or more. This chain links TRBV11-2 with TRBJ1-1, with unresolved D. V was cut by 1 base and J by 1 base, with 10 bases left in between. Per germline, CDR1 SGHAT and CDR2 FQNNGV. The CDR3 has 15 residues. This CDR3 is CASSLGPSTNTEAFF. In DNA, the CDR3 is TGTGCCAGCAGCTTAGGTCCGAGCACGAACACTGAAGCTTTCTTT.

At least ten counts were recorded for this clonotype. The gene calls are TRBV6-1 and TRBJ1-1; D uncertain. Trimming removed 6 bases at V and 0 bases at J, with 14 bases between. The germline V gene has CDR1 MNHNS and CDR2 SASEGT. The CDR3 covers 15 residues. The CDR3 DNA reads as TGTGCCAGCAGGATGTTGGATTCAGTGAACACTGAAGCTTTCTTT. Its translation is CASRMLDSVNTEAFF.

The sample holds many counts of this clonotype. The rearrangement links TRBV6-5 to TRBJ2-1; tentative D call: TRBD1 (5 bases). V was trimmed by 6 bases and J by 9 bases, leaving 9 bases between them. Germline lookup yields CDR1 MNHEY and CDR2 SVGAGI. This CDR3 spans 11 amino acids. For the CDR3, the DNA is TGTGCCAGCAGAAATAGGGGTGAGCAGTTCTTC. This sequence encodes CASRNRGEQFF.

This clonotype showed up many times. The rearrangement links TRBV5-1 to TRBJ2-7, with 10 bases identical to TRBD1. CDR1 and CDR2 from the germline V gene are SGHRS and YFSETQ. V lost 3 bases and J lost 3; bases outside the gene matches: 3. The CDR3 is 14 residues long. CDR3 in DNA: TGCGCCAGCAGCTGGGGACAGGGGCTCTACGAGCAGTACTTC. Its translation is CASSWGQGLYEQYF. Drawing the rest from reference TRBV5-1 and TRBJ2-7, the complete variable domain is KAGVTQTPRYLIKTRGQQVTLSCSPISGHRSVSWYQQTPGQGLQFLFEYFSETQRNKGNFPGRFSGRQFSNSRSEMNVSTLELGDSALYLCASSWGQGLYEQYFGPGTRLTVT.

This clonotype was found many times. The chain recombines TRBV29-1 with TRBJ2-2; the match to TRBD1 covers 7 bases. The CDR3 totals 15 residues. The V gene end was trimmed by 2 bases and the J gene end by 1 base; junction bases not matched to a gene: 4. Per germline, CDR1 SQVTM and CDR2 ANQGSEA. Written as DNA, the CDR3 is TGCAGCGTTGAATTAACAGGGGTGAACACCGGGGAGCTGTTTTTT. It encodes CSVELTGVNTGELFF.

This clonotype came up many times. This chain joins TRBV12-3 or TRBV12-4 and TRBJ1-1; D is ambiguous. The CDR3 loop spans 13 amino acids. V dropped 9 bases and J dropped 1 base, with 12 bases sitting between them. The CDR3 is CASATLRNTEAFF. For the CDR3, the DNA is TGTGCCAGTGCCACATTACGGAACACTGAAGCTTTCTTT.

There are a few counts of this clonotype. The chain joins TRBV20-1 to TRBJ2-1; 15 positions agree with TRBD2. In germline, CDR1 is DFQATT, CDR2 SNEGSKA (reference sequence). Trimming at V came to 6 bases and at J to 2 bases, leaving 14 bases not matched to a gene. CDR3 length: 19 amino acids. The DNA of the CDR3 is TGCAGTGCCCCGTCGACGGGACTAGCGGGGGGAGGTACCTACAATGAGCAGTTCTTC. Translation gives CSAPSTGLAGGGTYNEQFF.

This clonotype was found many times. One end of the junction does not line up with germline, which may come from a read error. The chain employs TRBV7-7 and TRBJ2-5; either TRBD1 or TRBD2 may supply D (5 bases each). The V gene's germline CDR1 is SSHAT and CDR2 FNYEAQ (reference sequence). This CDR3 has 13 amino acids. The CDR3 spells CASSRDARETQYF. The CDR3 bases are TGTGCTAGCAGCCGGGACGCAAGGGAGACCCAGTACTTC.

This clonotype has ten or more counts. The rearrangement uses TRBV12-3 or TRBV12-4 and TRBJ2-1, with D maybe TRBD2 (5 bases). The V and J ends lost 7 bases and 1 base respectively, with 14 bases between them. CDR3 length: 15 residues. The CDR3 loop is CASTLGVGSYNEQFF. Here the CDR3 DNA reads TGTGCCAGCACGCTCGGGGTAGGGTCCTACAATGAGCAGTTCTTC.

CDR3 amino acids: CASSSGTGSPGELFF. CDR3 nucleotide sequence: TGTGCCAGCAGTTCTGGGACAGGGTCCCCCGGGGAGCTGTTTTTT. The chain combines TRBV27 with TRBJ2-2; 9 bases align to TRBD1. CDR1 and CDR2 from the germline V gene are MNHEY and SMNVEV (reference sequence). CDR3 length equals 15 residues. Germline trimming cut 4 bases from V and 6 bases from J; bases unmatched to any gene: 6.

The rearrangement joins TRBV18 to TRBJ1-2, with TRBD1 identical over 8 bases. CDR1 and CDR2 (germline): KGHSH, LQKENI. V trimming: 2 bases; J trimming: 8 bases; junction bases outside the gene matches: 4. The CDR3 spans 13 residues. The DNA of the CDR3 is TGTGCCAGCTCACCAGGGACAGGTCACGGCTACACCTTC. Translating gives CASSPGTGHGYTF. Combining the CDR3 with reference TRBV18 and TRBJ1-2 gives the whole variable domain NAGVMQNPRHLVRRRGQEARLRCSPMKGHSHVYWYRQLPEEGLKFMVYLQKENIIDESGMPKERFSAEFPKEGPSILRIQQVVRGDSAAYFCASSPGTGHGYTFGSGTRLTVV.

This clonotype was detected many times. The rearrangement joins TRBV12-3 or TRBV12-4 to TRBJ2-5, with 12 bases lining up with TRBD2. After removal of 4 bases from V and 3 bases from J, the junction contained 0 bases not matched to a gene. The CDR3 has 14 amino acids. CDR3: CASSWTSGEETQYF. The DNA for the CDR3 is TGTGCCAGCAGTTGGACTAGCGGGGAAGAGACCCAGTACTTC.

This clonotype was seen at least ten times. This sequence joins TRBV29-1 and TRBJ2-3; possibly TRBD1 or TRBD2 for D (5 bases each). The CDR3 is 15 residues long. The germline gives CDR1 SQVTM, CDR2 ANQGSEA. V was shortened by 8 bases and J by 4 bases, with 22 bases between the two germline ends. The CDR3 loop reads CSYNIGRGRSDTQYF. The CDR3 coding sequence is TGCAGCTACAACATCGGTAGGGGACGCTCAGATACGCAGTATTTT.

This clonotype has a count of ten or more. The genes are TRBV7-3 and TRBJ1-2; the match to TRBD1 covers 7 bases. Losses at the gene ends were 5 bases for V and 3 bases for J; bases not matched to a gene: 6. Germline V gene data show CDR1 as SGHTA and CDR2 as FQGTGA. The CDR3 sequence is 14 residues long. CDR3 in amino acids: CASSPGGQDYGYTF. The CDR3 DNA reads as TGTGCCAGCAGCCCCGGAGGACAGGACTATGGCTACACCTTC. Looking up the rest from reference TRBV7-3 and TRBJ1-2 gives the full variable domain: GAGVSQTPSNKVTEKGKYVELRCDPISGHTALYWYRQSLGQGPEFLIYFQGTGAADDSGLPNDRFFAVRPEGSVSTLKIQRTERGDSAVYLCASSPGGQDYGYTFGSGTRLTVV.

About this clonotype itself: This may be a read error, as it is one base from a much larger clone. This chain uses TRBV5-1 with TRBJ2-5; tentatively, D is TRBD1 (5 bases). CDR3 size: 13 residues. CDR1 is SGHRS, CDR2 YFSETQ, per germline. CDR3 sequence: CASRLQAQDTQYF. DNA for the CDR3: TGCGCCAGCAGGCTACAGGCCCAAGACACCCAGTACTTC.

Points on this clonotype: This sequence may be a read error, since a much larger clone differs from it by one base. J is TRBJ2-5 and V is TRBV20-1; 11 bases agree with TRBD1. The CDR3 has 15 amino acids. Looked up from germline, CDR1 is DFQATT and CDR2 is SNEGSKA (reference sequence). The CDR3 region has the DNA TGCAGTGCGGAAAGGACAGGGGGCTCGCAAGAGACCCAGCACTTC. It is translated as CSAERTGGSQETQHF.

In its sample, this clonotype was seen many times. The chain employs TRBV29-1 and TRBJ1-1; no clear D gene. Trimming cost V 6 bases and J 3 bases, with 8 bases left between them. Per germline, CDR1 SQVTM and CDR2 ANQGSEA. The CDR3 is 11 residues long. The CDR3 bases are TGCAGCGTCCCCACCGACACTGAAGCTTTCTTT. Protein: CSVPTDTEAFF.

This clonotype was picked up many times. The J gene is TRBJ1-5, the V gene TRBV3-1; a possible D gene is TRBD1 (6 bases). CDR1 LGHDT and CDR2 YNNKEL come from the germline V gene (reference sequence). This CDR3 is 16 amino acids long. V was cut by 0 bases and J by 3 bases, with 12 bases left in between. This CDR3 is CASSQDYRVDNQPQHF. Here the CDR3 DNA reads TGTGCCAGCAGCCAAGATTACAGGGTCGACAATCAGCCCCAGCATTTT. The full variable domain, its missing parts supplied by reference TRBV3-1 and TRBJ1-5, is DTAVSQTPKYLVTQMGNDKSIKCEQNLGHDTMYWYKQDSKKFLKIMFSYNNKELIINETVPNRFSPKSPDKAHLNLHINSLELGDSAVYFCASSQDYRVDNQPQHFGDGTRLSIL.

On this clonotype itself: This may arise from a read error, as a much more abundant clone is one base away. This sequence joins TRBV20-1 and TRBJ2-7; 9 bases are a match to TRBD2. Germline CDR1 and CDR2: DFQATT and SNEGSKA (reference sequence). This CDR3 is 16 amino acids long. The CDR3 DNA sequence: TGCTGTGCTAGAGCCCCGAGCGGGAGGAGCTCCTACGAGCAGTACTTC. Translated: CCARAPSGRSSYEQYF.

The V call is TRBV28, the J call TRBJ2-5, with 7 bases fitting TRBD1. This CDR3 contains 16 residues. V gave up 5 bases and J gave up 5 bases; unmatched junction bases: 14. Per germline, CDR1 MDHEN and CDR2 SYDVKM. CDR3 bases: TGTGCCAGCAGTCCCCAGGACAGGACTGATTTGGAGACCCAGTACTTC. Translated: CASSPQDRTDLETQYF.

This clonotype was recorded at least ten times. The chain carries TRBV10-3 and TRBJ1-3; maybe TRBD1 (6 bases). This CDR3 is built from 14 residues. CDR1 is ENHRY, CDR2 SYGVKD, per germline. The V end was cut by 6 bases, the J end by 4 bases, with 13 bases between. The CDR3 DNA sequence: TGTGCCATCAGGACAACAGGGCTCGGAAACACCATATATTTT. It codes for CAIRTTGLGNTIYF.

Remarks on this clonotype: A much larger clone differs by one base, so this may be a read error. V usage is TRBV25-1 and J usage is TRBJ1-2; D is perhaps TRBD1 (6 bases). This CDR3 spans 12 amino acids. Germline V gene data show CDR1 as MGHDK and CDR2 as SYGVNS. DNA of the CDR3: TGTGCCAGCAGGGGGGGGGCCTATGGCTACCCCTTC. Residues: CASRGGAYGYPF.

Many counts were recorded for this clonotype. The chain recombines TRBV7-2 with TRBJ2-1; 11 positions match TRBD2. Trimming took 4 bases from V and 4 from J; bases not matched to a gene: 3. The CDR3 sequence is 15 residues long. The germline gives CDR1 SGHTA, CDR2 FQGNSA. The CDR3 region has the DNA TGTGCCAGCAGCTCAACTAGCGGGAGTTACAATGAGCAGTTCTTC. Translating gives CASSSTSGSYNEQFF.

This clonotype was detected many times. This chain links TRBV6-5 with TRBJ1-1; D unresolved. Germline CDR1 reads MNHEY; CDR2 reads SVGAGI. V was cut by 0 bases and J by 2 bases, with 10 bases left in between. This CDR3 comprises 15 residues. For the CDR3, the DNA is TGTGCCAGCAGTTACTCGATAAACTCCAACACTGAAGCTTTCTTT. It encodes CASSYSINSNTEAFF.

This clonotype was detected many times. V and J are TRBV4-1 and TRBJ1-5; the D is unclear. Germline V CDR1 and CDR2: MGHRA, YSYEKL. There are 16 residues in the CDR3. V lost 2 bases to trimming and J lost 0 bases, with 11 bases between them. Written as DNA, the CDR3 is TGCGCCAGCAGCCAAACAGAGTCCCTTAGCAATCAGCCCCAGCATTTT. Protein sequence: CASSQTESLSNQPQHF.

This clonotype was seen at least ten times. V usage is TRBV28 and J usage is TRBJ2-1, with a possible D match to TRBD1 (6 bases). CDR3 length equals 17 residues. Germline values: CDR1 MDHEN, CDR2 SYDVKM. Trimming stripped 5 bases from V and 7 bases from J, with 24 bases between. The CDR3 nucleotides read TGTGCCAGCAGTCAAGGACGGGGCAGGGGCGGTGTAAATGAGCAGTTCTTC. It specifies CASSQGRGRGGVNEQFF.